A selection of T cell receptor beta chains follows, all from one sample in a study of cytomegalovirus exposure and HLA in healthy donors. Produced via immunoSEQ multiplex PCR; TCRdb's table is partial and in-frame only. The repertoire holds 80,000 to 100,000 clones, over 75% seen once, with around 3.5% in the top ten. What was sequenced was PBMCs. Receptor source: a man in his forties in good health and CMV-seronegative. Both conserved end residues are part of each CDR3. Fields, in order: J gene, V gene, CDR3 protein.

TRBJ2-2 | TRBV2 | CASSRQNTGELFF
TRBJ2-7 | TRBV13 | CASSLEEGYGQYF
TRBJ1-6 | TRBV5-1 | CASSSETGWNSPLHF
TRBJ2-2 | TRBV9 | CASSVGATYNTGELFF
TRBJ2-1 | TRBV4-1 | CASSQETNYNEQFF
TRBJ2-1 | TRBV30 | CAGRGGVSYNEQFF
TRBJ2-1 | TRBV5-1 | CASSLDSGSYNEQFF
TRBJ2-1 | TRBV5-1 | CASSFGLAGVNEQFF
TRBJ2-7 | TRBV6-5 | CASRRGQGSYEQYF
TRBJ2-7 | TRBV7-9 | CASSLGPELAGASFYEQYF
TRBJ2-7 | TRBV28 | CASSLSSGSYEQYF
TRBJ2-5 | TRBV5-6 | CASSLYQVPGEQYF
TRBJ2-3 | TRBV7-9 | CASSDTHGDTQYF
TRBJ2-4 | TRBV7-2 | CASSPGGTAKNIQYF
TRBJ2-7 | TRBV7-2 | CASSSRAGAYEQYF
TRBJ2-4 | TRBV5-6 | CASSLGGQGGKNIQYF
TRBJ2-7 | TRBV2 | CASRLAGGGEQYF
TRBJ1-2 | TRBV5-4 | CASRGIDNYGYTF
TRBJ2-5 | TRBV11-2 | CASSGIYGTSGVGETQYF
TRBJ1-4 | TRBV5-1 | CASSPSTESFVNEKLFF
TRBJ2-7 | TRBV11-2 | CASSSLPGTASYEQYF
TRBJ1-2 | TRBV29-1 | CSVERARGYTF
TRBJ2-3 | TRBV11-3 | CASKGHSITTRYTDTQYF
TRBJ2-4 | TRBV6-5 | CASKSTTDPWIQYF
TRBJ2-3 | TRBV28 | CASRHRQGRTDTQYF
TRBJ1-5 | TRBV6-5 | CASSYSAGQPQHF
TRBJ1-2 | TRBV30 | CAWSASGGFYGYTF
TRBJ1-4 | TRBV7-8 | CASSLATGGDGEKLFF
TRBJ1-2 | TRBV7-2 | CASSLAAGQGHGYTF
TRBJ1-1 | TRBV7-9 | CASSLARGGDTEAFF
TRBJ1-1 | TRBV18 | CASSERQGGTEAFF
TRBJ2-1 | TRBV6-1 | CASSERLAGTNEQFF
TRBJ2-2 | TRBV28 | CASSFQGYTGELFF
TRBJ2-3 | TRBV5-1 | CASSLRGLATDTQYF
TRBJ2-2 | TRBV29-1 | CSAVSNTGELFF
TRBJ2-1 | TRBV4-2 | CASSQDPPGGKYNEQFF
TRBJ2-1 | TRBV6-4 | CASSLLAGGHNEQFF
TRBJ2-7 | TRBV6-1 | CASLISGDLSYEQYF
TRBJ1-4 | TRBV28 | CASSLPGQGEEKLFF
TRBJ1-2 | TRBV28 | CASSPPPGRGDYGYTF
TRBJ2-3 | TRBV5-1 | CASSLSAAGGSLDTQYF
TRBJ2-1 | TRBV5-1 | CASSYLAGNEQFF
TRBJ1-1 | TRBV19 | CASRFSPGNTEAFF
TRBJ2-5 | TRBV15 | CATSRGQLQETQYF
TRBJ2-6 | TRBV19 | CASSIYAGSGANVLTF
TRBJ2-2 | TRBV19 | CASSISTGELFF
TRBJ2-1 | TRBV2 | CASTVYNEQFF
TRBJ2-7 | TRBV6-6 | CASSWLAGNSYEQYF
TRBJ2-2 | TRBV14 | CASSQGLPGELFF
TRBJ1-5 | TRBV28 | CASTVRGEPQHF
TRBJ1-1 | TRBV19 | CASSKGWGDTEAFF
TRBJ2-5 | TRBV2 | CASSAPETQYF
TRBJ1-6 | TRBV6-1 | CASSELGSPLHF
TRBJ1-6 | TRBV6-6 | CASSYLDSSPLHF
TRBJ2-1 | TRBV27 | CASNDGTYNEQFF